This T cell receptor (beta chain) is drawn from a study of CD8+ T cells in alopecia areata. Sample treatment: oral pan-JAK inhibitor, 5-10 mg twice daily. Lesional scalp punch biopsies and peripheral blood were collected from alopecia areata patients. As the sequencing template, cDNA was produced by extracting RNA and reverse transcribing it. Sequencing was performed with immunoSEQ multiplex PCR; in TCRdb, only in-frame clones are kept and a portion is missing. The sample has 150,000 to 200,000 clones; about 48% are singletons. This sequence originates from a human donor with alopecia areata. Sequenced here: CD8+ T cells sorted from blood, sampled at week 24, from a patient treated with tofacitinib.

The chain's CDR3 is CASSLRSGGIQPQHF. In nucleotides, the CDR3 is TGTGCCAGCAGTTTAAGGTCAGGGGGCATTCAGCCCCAGCATTTT. The rearrangement uses TRBV27 and TRBJ1-5; 8 bases map to TRBD1. This CDR3 contains 15 residues. After removal of 2 bases from V and 6 bases from J, the junction contained 6 bases not matched to a gene. The V gene's germline CDR1 is MNHEY and CDR2 SMNVEV (reference sequence).